This T cell receptor beta chain was identified during a study of CXCR3-negative and CXCR3-positive naive CD8 T cells. General study results and limits: Within a donor, both naive subsets shared TRBV-TRBJ usage, unlike memory cells. Both naive subsets carried similar amounts of surface CD5, so TCR strength was inferred from TRB CDR3 properties. CXCR3-positive naive cells carried more hydrophobic TRB CDR3s than CXCR3-negative naive cells did.

The TRB cDNA libraries were prepared by 5' RACE with UMI labels. TCRdb re-called the 5' RACE reads and catalogs CDR3 proteins one per entry, DNA excluded. The specimen's table records 90,000 to 95,000 distinct CDR3 sequences. Turning to this clonotype: Its antigen is currently unknown.

This CDR3 is 16 amino acids long. The germline V gene has CDR1 MNHEY and CDR2 SVGAGI. CD45RO-CCR7+CD27+CD95- cells counted as naive CD8+ T cells. The V and J genes are TRBV6-5 and TRBJ2-7; TCRdb proposes TRBD2, but this gene call is untestable without DNA. The sequence was collected from a human donor in good health. Some clones in this sample may be carry-over from other donors' samples. The material sequenced was naive CXCR3- CD8+ T cells from blood. Described subset: CD45RO-CCR7+CD27+CD95- naive CD8+ T cells lacking CXCR3 (TNR3-). CDR3 residues: CASSTAPPGLAGEQYF.